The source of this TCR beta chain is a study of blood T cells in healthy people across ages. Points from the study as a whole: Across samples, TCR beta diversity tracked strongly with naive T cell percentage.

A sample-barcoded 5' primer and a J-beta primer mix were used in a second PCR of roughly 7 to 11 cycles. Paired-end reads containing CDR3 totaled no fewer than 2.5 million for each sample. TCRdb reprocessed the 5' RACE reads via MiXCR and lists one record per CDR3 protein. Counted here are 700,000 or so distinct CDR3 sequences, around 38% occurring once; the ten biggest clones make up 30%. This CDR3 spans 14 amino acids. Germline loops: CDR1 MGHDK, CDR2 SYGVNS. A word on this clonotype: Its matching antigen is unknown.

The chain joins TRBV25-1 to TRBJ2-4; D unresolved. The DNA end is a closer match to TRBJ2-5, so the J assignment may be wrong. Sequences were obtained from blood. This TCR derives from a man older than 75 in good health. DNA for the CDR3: TGTGCCAGCAGTGAAGTGAAGGTTGGCGAGACCCAGTACTTC. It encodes CASSEVKVGETQYF.